The source of this T cell receptor beta chain is a study of cytomegalovirus exposure and HLA in healthy donors. Study information: Early on, a data release was issued that held about 85 million unique TCRs from HLA-typed donors. For the roughly 400 genotyped donors, 75% to 90% fell within the Caucasian-associated ancestry cluster.

This CDR3 has 14 amino acids. The germline V gene has CDR1 SEHNR and CDR2 FQNEAQ (reference sequence). V was cut by 5 bases and J by 1 base, with 9 bases left in between. The study's findings and limits: TRBV6-2, TRBV6-3 and some other V segments were excluded as indistinguishable.

Notes on this clone: Antigen specificity is unknown.

PCR was performed using 60 Vbeta and 13 Jbeta primers. Clones were sequenced by immunoSEQ multiplex PCR, and TCRdb holds only the in-frame ones, with some missing. This sample has under 250,000 clones, with over 75% found just once. The receptor's source is a male donor in good health and CMV-seronegative. V usage is TRBV7-9 and J usage is TRBJ2-1; D gene unclear. Sequencing was performed on PBMCs. In DNA form, the CDR3 reads TGTGCCAGCAGCCTTAGTCGTTCCTACAATGAGCAGTTCTTC. Residues: CASSLSRSYNEQFF.